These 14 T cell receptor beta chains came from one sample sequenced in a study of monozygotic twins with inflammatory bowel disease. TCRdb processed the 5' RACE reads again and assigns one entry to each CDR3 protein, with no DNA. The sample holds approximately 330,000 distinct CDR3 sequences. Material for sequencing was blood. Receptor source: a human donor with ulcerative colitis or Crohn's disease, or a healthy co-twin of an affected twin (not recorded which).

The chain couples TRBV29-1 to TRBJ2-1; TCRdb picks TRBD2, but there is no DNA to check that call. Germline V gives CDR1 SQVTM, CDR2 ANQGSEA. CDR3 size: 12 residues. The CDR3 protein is CSVSLAHNEQFF.

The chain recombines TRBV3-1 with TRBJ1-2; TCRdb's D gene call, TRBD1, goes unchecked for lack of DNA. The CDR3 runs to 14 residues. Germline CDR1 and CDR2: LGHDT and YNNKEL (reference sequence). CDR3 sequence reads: CASSHGQGRDGYTF.

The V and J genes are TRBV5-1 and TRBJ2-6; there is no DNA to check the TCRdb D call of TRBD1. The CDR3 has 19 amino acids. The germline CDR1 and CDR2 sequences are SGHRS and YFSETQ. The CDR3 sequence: CASSRNSGTGSSGANVLTF. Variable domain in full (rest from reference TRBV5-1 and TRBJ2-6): KAGVTQTPRYLIKTRGQQVTLSCSPISGHRSVSWYQQTPGQGLQFLFEYFSETQRNKGNFPGRFSGRQFSNSRSEMNVSTLELGDSALYLCASSRNSGTGSSGANVLTFGAGSRLTVL.

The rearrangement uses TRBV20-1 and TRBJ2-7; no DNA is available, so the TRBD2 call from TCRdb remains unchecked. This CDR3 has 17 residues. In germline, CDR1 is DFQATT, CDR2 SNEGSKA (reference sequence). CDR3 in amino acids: CSARDLSKTSGIYEQYF.

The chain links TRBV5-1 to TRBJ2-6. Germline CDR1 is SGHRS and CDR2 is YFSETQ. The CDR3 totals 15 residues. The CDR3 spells CASSFTPSGANVLTF.

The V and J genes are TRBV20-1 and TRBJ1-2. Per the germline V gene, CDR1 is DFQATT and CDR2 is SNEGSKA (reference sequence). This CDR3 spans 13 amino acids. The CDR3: CSAWEGLDYGYTF.

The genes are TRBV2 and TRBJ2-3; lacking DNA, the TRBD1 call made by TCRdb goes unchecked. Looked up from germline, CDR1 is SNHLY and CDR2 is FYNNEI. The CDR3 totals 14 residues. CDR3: CASSERDPTDTQYF.

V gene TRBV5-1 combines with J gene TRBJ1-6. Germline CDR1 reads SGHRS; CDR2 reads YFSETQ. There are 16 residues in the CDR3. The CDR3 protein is CASSADGSSYNSPLHF. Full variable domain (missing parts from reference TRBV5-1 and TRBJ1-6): KAGVTQTPRYLIKTRGQQVTLSCSPISGHRSVSWYQQTPGQGLQFLFEYFSETQRNKGNFPGRFSGRQFSNSRSEMNVSTLELGDSALYLCASSADGSSYNSPLHFGNGTRLTVT.

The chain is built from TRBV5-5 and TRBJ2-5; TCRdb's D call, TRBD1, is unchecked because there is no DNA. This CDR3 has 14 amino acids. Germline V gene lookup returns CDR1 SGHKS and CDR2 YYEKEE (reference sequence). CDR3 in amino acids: CASSVYRGLETQYF.

CDR3 protein: CASSTDSTGYRGVNNEQYF. V usage is TRBV19 and J usage is TRBJ2-7; TCRdb lists TRBD1, though no DNA is available to test this call. The CDR3 spans 19 residues. Germline V gene lookup returns CDR1 LNHDA and CDR2 SQIVND (reference sequence).

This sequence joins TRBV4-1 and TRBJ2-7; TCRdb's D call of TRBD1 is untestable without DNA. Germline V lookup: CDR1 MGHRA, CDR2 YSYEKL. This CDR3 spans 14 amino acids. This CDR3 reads CASSHPGTNNEQYF.

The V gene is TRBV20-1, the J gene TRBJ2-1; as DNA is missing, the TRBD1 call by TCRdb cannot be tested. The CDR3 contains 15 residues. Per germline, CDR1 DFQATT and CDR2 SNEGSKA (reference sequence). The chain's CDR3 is CSANNWDRHYNEQFF.

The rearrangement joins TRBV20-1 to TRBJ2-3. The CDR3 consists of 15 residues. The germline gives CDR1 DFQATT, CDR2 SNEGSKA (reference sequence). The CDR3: CSARSPRLSTDTQYF.

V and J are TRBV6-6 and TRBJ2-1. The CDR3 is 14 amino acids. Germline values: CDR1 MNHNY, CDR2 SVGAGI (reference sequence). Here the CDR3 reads CASSYDSSYNEQFF.